This T cell receptor (beta chain) was sequenced during a study of blood T cell repertoires in COVID-19. Study at large: Samples came from the United States, Italy and Spain, spanning acute and convalescent COVID-19.

Libraries were prepared by immunoSEQ multiplex PCR; TCRdb keeps only in-frame clonotypes and omits some of them. This sample has 290,000 or so clones, with almost 90% found just once. Per germline, CDR1 MDHEN and CDR2 SYDVKM. The CDR3 length is 14 residues. With V trimmed by 5 bases and J by 7 bases, 9 bases remained unmatched. Across 24 US areas, participants ranged in age from about 18 to 100 years. Which cohort a participant joined came from the clinical history participants gave. J is TRBJ1-2 and V is TRBV28, with TRBD1 identical over 8 bases. The clonotype originates from a woman younger than 30 with acute COVID-19. The sequenced material came from PBMCs or T cells enriched from blood (not recorded which). CDR3: CASSQMRTGSGYTF. Written as DNA, the CDR3 is TGTGCCAGCAGTCAAATGCGGACAGGGTCTGGCTACACCTTC.